This T cell receptor (beta chain) was sequenced for a study of control samples from healthy donors and cancer patients. The table came from immunoSEQ multiplex PCR; TCRdb's copy has only in-frame clones and leaves some out. The data show about 100,000 clones, about 80% seen once. From germline, CDR1 is SQVTM and CDR2 ANQGSEA. The CDR3 spans 11 residues. Trimming removed 6 bases from V and 4 bases from J, with 9 bases in between. The chain links TRBV29-1 to TRBJ1-1; no firm D call. The source of this sequence is a man aged 18-30 years in good health. Material: blood. CDR3 DNA sequence: TGCAGCGTCGCGGACGGCACTGAAGCTTTCTTT. Translated: CSVADGTEAFF.